The T cell receptor (beta chain) under discussion was sequenced for a study of CD8 T cells in ankylosing spondylitis. Study-wide results and limits: Significant enrichment of disease-linked clones was reportedly seen in matched ankylosing spondylitis synovial fluid. Disease-linked clones bore a CD8+ phenotype, appearing relatively rarely in peripheral blood. Within ankylosing spondylitis blood, a TCR beta motif made up of several highly homologous variants appeared to be characteristic.

Quantitative 5'-RACE with molecular barcodes produced the TCR beta libraries. TCRdb re-called the 5' RACE reads through MiXCR, storing one row per CDR3 protein. The sample lists a few hundred thousand distinct CDR3 sequences; more than 9.5% were seen once. As concerns this clonotype: Its antigen is unidentified.

Germline V gene sequence: CDR1 DFQATT, CDR2 SNEGSKA (reference sequence). V gave up 5 bases and J gave up 1 base, with 14 bases separating them. The CDR3 sequence is 15 residues long. The chain uses TRBV20-1 and TRBJ2-2; a weak D match, TRBD2 (5 bases). The sequenced sample consisted of blood, either unsorted or a sorted T cell fraction (not recorded which). The receptor was isolated from a male donor with ankylosing spondylitis. The CDR3 is CSAALALMNTGELFF. The CDR3 bases are TGCAGTGCTGCCCTAGCCCTCATGAACACCGGGGAGCTGTTTTTT.